This T cell receptor (beta chain) stems from a study of lymphopenia after photon versus proton radiotherapy. Overall study findings and caveats: Only patients who died were analyzed for survival; proton advantage is unproven. After lymphocyte nadir, photon-treated repertoires showed oligoclonal expansion, especially CD8+ Temra.

A note on this clone: The antigen is undetermined.

The germline gives CDR1 SEHNR, CDR2 FQNEAQ (reference sequence). The CDR3 extends over 14 amino acids. Trimming took 5 bases from V and 7 from J; bases not matched to a gene: 8. Sequencing used immunoSEQ multiplex PCR; TCRdb keeps in-frame clones, though not all of them. The data contain roughly 12,000 clones, about 87% of them singletons. The specimen was peripheral blood, collected from a patient treated with photon-based radiotherapy. The rearrangement links TRBV7-9 to TRBJ1-1, with TRBD1 matching over 9 bases. The sequence came from a man between 60 and 75 years old with pancreatic cancer. The CDR3 protein is CASSRRTGAGEAFF. The DNA of the CDR3 is TGTGCCAGCAGCAGACGGACAGGGGCTGGTGAAGCTTTCTTT.